Listed here are 26 T cell receptor beta chains from one sample, sequenced in a study of T cells after posttransplantation cyclophosphamide. TCRdb keeps only in-frame clones here, not all; method: immunoSEQ multiplex PCR. The sample has some 64,000 clones, 85% to 95% seen once. Sequenced input: PBMCs. These receptors were collected from a woman aged 25 to 45 in good health and a related stem cell transplant donor.

The chain is built from TRBV11-3 and TRBJ1-2; D unresolved. V shed 0 bases and J shed 0 bases, with 11 bases lying between them. Germline V CDR1 and CDR2: SGHNT, YENEEA. This CDR3 region has 16 residues. The CDR3 DNA sequence: TGTGCCAGCAGCTTAGATCGCCAGGTAGCTAACTATGGCTACACCTTC. Protein product: CASSLDRQVANYGYTF.

The chain is built from TRBV5-5 and TRBJ1-1, with 7 bases identical to TRBD1. Germline lookup yields CDR1 SGHKS and CDR2 YYEKEE (reference sequence). After removal of 6 bases from V and 8 bases from J, the junction contained 10 bases not matched to a gene. The CDR3 runs 13 residues. This chain's CDR3 is CASILLVQGEAFF. CDR3 DNA sequence: TGTGCCAGCATCCTCCTTGTACAGGGGGAAGCTTTCTTT.

The chain combines TRBV7-2 with TRBJ2-3; D uncertain. Trimming took 8 bases from V and 5 from J, leaving 11 bases between them. The germline V gene encodes CDR1 SGHTA and CDR2 FQGNSA. The CDR3 is 12 amino acids. The CDR3 DNA reads TGTGCCAGCGCCCATTTAGGAGATACGCAGTATTTT. Amino acids: CASAHLGDTQYF.

The chain carries TRBV2 and TRBJ1-6; 7 nucleotides align to TRBD1. Germline V CDR1 and CDR2: SNHLY, FYNNEI. Trimming at V came to 6 bases and at J to 8 bases, leaving 10 bases not matched to a gene. CDR3 size: 15 residues. CDR3 in DNA: TGTGCCAGCAGACTCCGTCGACAGGGAGATTCACCCCTCCACTTT. The encoded protein is CASRLRRQGDSPLHF.

The rearrangement links TRBV27 to TRBJ1-1; TRBD1 aligns across 8 bases. V gave up 9 bases and J gave up 10 bases; unmatched junction bases: 19. The CDR3 contains 15 residues. Germline V gene data show CDR1 as MNHEY and CDR2 as SMNVEV (reference sequence). The CDR3 here is CASQDYTRGRRSAFF. The DNA of the CDR3 is TGTGCCAGTCAAGATTATACCAGGGGGCGCAGATCAGCTTTCTTT.

The gene calls are TRBV27 and TRBJ2-3; D tentatively fits TRBD1 or TRBD2 (5 bases each). Trimming cost V 2 bases and J 2 bases, with 11 bases left between them. CDR3 length: 15 residues. Germline V gene lookup returns CDR1 MNHEY and CDR2 SMNVEV (reference sequence). The CDR3 DNA follows: TGTGCCAGCAGTTTAGGTGGGGGAGTCACAGATACGCAGTATTTT. Protein product: CASSLGGGVTDTQYF.

The chain recombines TRBV19 with TRBJ1-1; 9 positions match TRBD1. With V trimmed by 2 bases and J by 8 bases, 6 bases remained unmatched. The CDR3 runs to 14 residues. In germline, CDR1 is LNHDA, CDR2 SQIVND (reference sequence). CDR3 bases: TGTGCCAGTAGTATAACAGGACAGGGGTCCGAAGCTTTCTTT. The encoded protein is CASSITGQGSEAFF.

The chain links TRBV6-1 to TRBJ1-4; D remains ambiguous. Trimming removed 6 bases from V and 7 bases from J, with 12 bases in between. The CDR3 loop spans 13 amino acids. Germline CDR1 is MNHNS and CDR2 is SASEGT. The DNA of the CDR3 is TGTGCCAGCAGGAAGGTCTTGTCTGAAAAACTGTTTTTT. Amino acid sequence: CASRKVLSEKLFF.

The chain links TRBV10-3 to TRBJ2-5, with 9 bases identical to TRBD2. CDR3 length: 12 amino acids. V lost 4 bases and J lost 14; bases outside the gene matches: 8. Looked up from germline, CDR1 is ENHRY and CDR2 is SYGVKD. The CDR3 bases are TGTGCCATCAGTGGTAGCGGGGGAGATCCTTACTTC. Translated, it gives CAISGSGGDPYF.

The chain carries TRBV4-1 and TRBJ2-7; possibly TRBD1 for D (6 bases). Trimming stripped 6 bases from V and 4 bases from J, with 13 bases between. This CDR3 is 13 amino acids long. CDR1 and CDR2 (germline): MGHRA, YSYEKL. The CDR3 nucleotides read TGCGCCAGCAGTCCCGGACAGAGATACGAGCAGTACTTC. It yields the protein CASSPGQRYEQYF.

The chain uses TRBV6-1 and TRBJ1-5; possible D gene TRBD1, 6 bases. V shed 5 bases and J shed 6 bases, with 8 bases lying between them. Germline V lookup: CDR1 MNHNS, CDR2 SASEGT. This CDR3 region has 12 residues. The CDR3 coding sequence is TGTGCCAGCAGTCAGGGGACTCAGCCCCAGCATTTT. It is translated as CASSQGTQPQHF.

The chain carries TRBV7-2 and TRBJ2-7; possible D gene TRBD1, 6 bases. This CDR3 contains 13 residues. In germline, CDR1 is SGHTA, CDR2 FQGNSA. Trimming took off 5 bases at V and 4 bases at J, with 12 bases between the two ends. CDR3 in DNA: TGTGCCAGCAGCACTCACAGGGATTACGAGCAGTACTTC. It encodes CASSTHRDYEQYF.

In its sample, this clone was seen once. The genes are TRBV18 and TRBJ2-3; tentative D call: TRBD1 (5 bases). This CDR3 contains 16 residues. CDR1 is KGHSH and CDR2 is LQKENI in the germline V gene. V was cut by 2 bases and J by 4 bases, with 16 bases left in between. CDR3: CASSPGIPGKADTQYF. In DNA, the CDR3 is TGTGCCAGCTCACCAGGTATACCAGGGAAGGCAGATACGCAGTATTTT. Drawing the rest from reference TRBV18 and TRBJ2-3, the complete variable domain is NAGVMQNPRHLVRRRGQEARLRCSPMKGHSHVYWYRQLPEEGLKFMVYLQKENIIDESGMPKERFSAEFPKEGPSILRIQQVVRGDSAAYFCASSPGIPGKADTQYFGPGTRLTVL.

The rearrangement links TRBV7-9 to TRBJ2-7, with D perhaps given as TRBD1 or TRBD2 (6 bases each). The germline V and J ends were trimmed by 7 bases and 0 bases, with 13 bases remaining between them. Germline CDR1 and CDR2: SEHNR and FQNEAQ (reference sequence). This CDR3 spans 14 amino acids. For the CDR3, the DNA is TGTGCCAGCAACCCCGGGGGCACCTCCTACGAGCAGTACTTC. It encodes CASNPGGTSYEQYF.

This chain links TRBV27 with TRBJ1-1; D call uncertain. V lost 0 bases, J lost 0 bases, and 17 bases lay in between. CDR1 and CDR2 (germline): MNHEY, SMNVEV (reference sequence). The CDR3 runs to 18 residues. CDR3 amino acids: CASSLSPLPGSMNTEAFF. CDR3 DNA: TGTGCCAGCAGTTTATCACCATTGCCGGGGTCCATGAACACTGAAGCTTTCTTT.

The V and J genes are TRBV28 and TRBJ2-1, with TRBD2 identical over 13 bases. Germline-derived CDR1 and CDR2 are MDHEN and SYDVKM. The V and J ends lost 5 bases and 6 bases, in that order; junction bases with no gene match: 4. CDR3 length: 15 residues. As DNA, the CDR3 is TGTGCCAGCAGTCAACTAGCGGGGGGGCTCAATGAGCAGTTCTTC. It translates to CASSQLAGGLNEQFF.

This chain joins TRBV7-2 and TRBJ2-3; D possibly matches TRBD1 or TRBD2 (6 bases each). Looked up from germline, CDR1 is SGHTA and CDR2 is FQGNSA. Between the trimmed V and J ends, which lost 6 bases and 2 bases, there was a span of 18 bases. There are 16 residues in the CDR3. The DNA for the CDR3 is TGTGCCAGCAGACCCTACGGGGGCACCCTCACAGATACGCAGTATTTT. This codes for CASRPYGGTLTDTQYF. The full variable domain, completed using reference TRBV7-2 and TRBJ2-3, is GAGVSQSPSNKVTEKGKDVELRCDPISGHTALYWYRQSLGQGLEFLIYFQGNSAPDKSGLPSDRFSAERTGGSVSTLTIQRTQQEDSAVYLCASRPYGGTLTDTQYFGPGTRLTVL.

This chain connects TRBV28 to TRBJ1-1; 8 nucleotides align to TRBD1. The CDR3 loop spans 15 amino acids. The V and J ends lost 5 bases and 5 bases, in that order; junction bases with no gene match: 10. Germline CDR1 is MDHEN and CDR2 is SYDVKM. The DNA for the CDR3 is TGTGCCAGCAGTCCCCTCTCAGGGGGCTATACTGAAGCTTTCTTT. It is translated as CASSPLSGGYTEAFF.

V gene TRBV30 combines with J gene TRBJ2-1; D not certain. CDR3 length equals 13 residues. V lost 1 base, J lost 5 bases, and 9 bases lay in between. Germline V gene data show CDR1 as GTSNPN and CDR2 as SVGIG (reference sequence). The DNA for the CDR3 is TGTGCCTGGAGTGGGGGTATTCACAATGAGCAGTTCTTC. This translates into CAWSGGIHNEQFF.

The chain is built from TRBV11-2 and TRBJ1-3; D not certain. Germline lookup yields CDR1 SGHAT and CDR2 FQNNGV. The CDR3 runs to 14 residues. Trimming shortened V by 1 base and J by 0 bases, and 4 bases separated the two germline ends. CDR3 protein: CASSLAISGNTIYF. As DNA, the CDR3 is TGTGCCAGCAGCTTAGCCATCTCTGGAAACACCATATATTTT.

The V gene is TRBV19, the J gene TRBJ1-1; 8 bases match TRBD1. J lost 5 bases, V lost 2 bases, and 7 bases had no gene match. The CDR3 loop spans 15 amino acids. Per the germline V gene, CDR1 is LNHDA and CDR2 is SQIVND (reference sequence). CDR3 amino acids: CASSISRTGRTEAFF. The CDR3 nucleotides read TGTGCCAGTAGTATATCTCGGACAGGGCGAACTGAAGCTTTCTTT.

The gene calls are TRBV21-1 and TRBJ2-1; TRBD1, the D gene given by the table, was not confirmed from the DNA. TRBV21-1 is noted as a pseudogene. The CDR3 consists of 14 residues. CDR3 DNA sequence: TGTGCCAGCAGCAAAGGCGGGACAGACAATGAGCAGTTCTTC. It encodes CASSKGGTDNEQFF.

This chain links TRBV7-7 with TRBJ2-1; D is uncertain. V lost 0 bases and J 1 base, leaving 10 bases between the germline ends. Germline CDR1 and CDR2: SSHAT and FNYEAQ (reference sequence). The CDR3 extends over 16 amino acids. In DNA, the CDR3 is TGTGCCAGCAGCTTAGCCTATGGCAGTTCCTACAATGAGCAGTTCTTC. It encodes CASSLAYGSSYNEQFF.

This chain joins TRBV6-1 and TRBJ1-6; no clear D gene. This CDR3 has 14 amino acids. The germline V gene has CDR1 MNHNS and CDR2 SASEGT. V gave up 4 bases and J gave up 9 bases, with 13 bases separating them. Here the CDR3 DNA reads TGTGCCAGCAGTGTTGGAGGGAGTAGTTCACCCCTCCACTTT. Translated: CASSVGGSSSPLHF.

The chain employs TRBV6-5 and TRBJ2-7; D gene uncertain. Germline V lookup: CDR1 MNHEY, CDR2 SVGAGI. Between the trimmed V and J ends, which lost 2 bases and 2 bases, there was a span of 16 bases. The CDR3 loop spans 16 amino acids. The CDR3, as DNA: TGTGCCAGCAGTTACGGTTTAGTAGCAGGAGCCTACGAGCAGTACTTC. It codes for CASSYGLVAGAYEQYF.

The DNA for the CDR3 is TGTGCCAGCTCACCACCGGTCAGGAGCACAGATACGCAGTATTTT. Translated, it gives CASSPPVRSTDTQYF. The rearrangement joins TRBV18 to TRBJ2-3, with unresolved D. The CDR3 covers 15 residues. CDR1 and CDR2 (germline): KGHSH, LQKENI. V was clipped by 0 bases and J by 0 bases, with 7 bases between them.